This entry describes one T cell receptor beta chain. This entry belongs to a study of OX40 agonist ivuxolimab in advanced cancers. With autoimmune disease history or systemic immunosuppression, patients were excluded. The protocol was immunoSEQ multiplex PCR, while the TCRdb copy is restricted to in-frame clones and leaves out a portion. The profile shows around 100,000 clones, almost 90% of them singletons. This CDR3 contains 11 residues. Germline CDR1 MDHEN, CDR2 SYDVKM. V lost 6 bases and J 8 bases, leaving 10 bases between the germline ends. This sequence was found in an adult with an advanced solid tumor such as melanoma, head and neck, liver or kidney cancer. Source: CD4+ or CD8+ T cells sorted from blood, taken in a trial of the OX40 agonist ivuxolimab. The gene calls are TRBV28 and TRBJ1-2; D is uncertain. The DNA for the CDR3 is TGTGCCAGCAGGCTGCCGGGGGGCTACACCTTC. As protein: CASRLPGGYTF.